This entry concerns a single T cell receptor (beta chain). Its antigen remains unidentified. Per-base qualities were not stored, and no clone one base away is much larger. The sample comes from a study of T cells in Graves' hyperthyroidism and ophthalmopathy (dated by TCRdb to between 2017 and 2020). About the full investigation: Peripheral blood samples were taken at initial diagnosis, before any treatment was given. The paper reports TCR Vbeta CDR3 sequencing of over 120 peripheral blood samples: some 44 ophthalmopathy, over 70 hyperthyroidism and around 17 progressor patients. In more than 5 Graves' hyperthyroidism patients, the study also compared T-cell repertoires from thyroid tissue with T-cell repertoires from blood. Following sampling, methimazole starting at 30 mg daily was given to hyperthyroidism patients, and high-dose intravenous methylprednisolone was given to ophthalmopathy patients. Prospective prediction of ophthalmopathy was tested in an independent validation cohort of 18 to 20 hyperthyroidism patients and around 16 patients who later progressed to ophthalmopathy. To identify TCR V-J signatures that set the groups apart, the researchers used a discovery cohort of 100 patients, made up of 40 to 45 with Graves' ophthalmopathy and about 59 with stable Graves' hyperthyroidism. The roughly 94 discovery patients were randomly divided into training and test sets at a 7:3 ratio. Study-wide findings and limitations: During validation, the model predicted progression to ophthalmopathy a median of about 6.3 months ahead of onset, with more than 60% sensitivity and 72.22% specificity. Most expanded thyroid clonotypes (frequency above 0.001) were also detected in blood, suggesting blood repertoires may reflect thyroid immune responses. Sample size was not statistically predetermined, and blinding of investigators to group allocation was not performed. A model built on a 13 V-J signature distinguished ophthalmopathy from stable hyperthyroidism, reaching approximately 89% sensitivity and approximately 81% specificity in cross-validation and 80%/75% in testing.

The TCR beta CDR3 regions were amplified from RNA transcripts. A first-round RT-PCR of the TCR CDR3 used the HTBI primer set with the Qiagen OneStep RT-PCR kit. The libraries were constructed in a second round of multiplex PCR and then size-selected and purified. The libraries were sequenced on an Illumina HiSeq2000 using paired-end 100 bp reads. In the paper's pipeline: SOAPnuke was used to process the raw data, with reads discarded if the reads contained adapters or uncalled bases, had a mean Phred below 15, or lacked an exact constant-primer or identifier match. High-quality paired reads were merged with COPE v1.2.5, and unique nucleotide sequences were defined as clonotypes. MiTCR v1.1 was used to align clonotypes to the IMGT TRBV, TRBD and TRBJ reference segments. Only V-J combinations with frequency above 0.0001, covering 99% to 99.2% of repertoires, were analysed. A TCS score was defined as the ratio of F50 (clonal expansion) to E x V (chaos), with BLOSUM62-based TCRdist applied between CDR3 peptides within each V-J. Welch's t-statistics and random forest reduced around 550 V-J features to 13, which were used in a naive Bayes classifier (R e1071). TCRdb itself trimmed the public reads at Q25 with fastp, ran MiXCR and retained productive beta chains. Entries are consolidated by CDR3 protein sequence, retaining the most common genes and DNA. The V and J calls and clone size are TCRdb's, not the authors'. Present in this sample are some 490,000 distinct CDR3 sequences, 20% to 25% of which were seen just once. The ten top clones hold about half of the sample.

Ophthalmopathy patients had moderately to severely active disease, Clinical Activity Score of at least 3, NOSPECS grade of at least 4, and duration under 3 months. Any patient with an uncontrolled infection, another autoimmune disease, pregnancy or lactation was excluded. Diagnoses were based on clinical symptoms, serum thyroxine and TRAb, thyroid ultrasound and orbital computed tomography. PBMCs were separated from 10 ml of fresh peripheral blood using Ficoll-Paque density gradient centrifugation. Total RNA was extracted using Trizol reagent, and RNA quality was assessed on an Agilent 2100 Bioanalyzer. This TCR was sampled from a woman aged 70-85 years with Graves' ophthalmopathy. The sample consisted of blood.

The DNA reads TGCAGTTTCAGGACTAGCGGGATTAATGAGCAGTTCTTC. It encodes CSFRTSGINEQFF. The V gene is TRBV20-1 and the J gene is TRBJ2-1; TRBD2 aligns with 12 central bases. The CDR1 and CDR2 encoded by the germline V gene (reference sequence) are DFQATT and SNEGSKA. The CDR3 measures 13 amino acids from cysteine to phenylalanine. The kept DNA is CDR3 alone, 39 bases in frame from the first base. V and J are trimmed by 8 bases and 7 bases, and the gene matches miss 6 bases of the junction.